The next 23 T cell receptor beta chains were all read from a single sample in a study of blood T cell repertoires in COVID-19. Profiled with immunoSEQ multiplex PCR; TCRdb holds only in-frame clones, not every one. The sample has fewer than 75,000 clones; roughly 90% are singletons. The specimen sequenced was peripheral blood. These receptor sequences come from a man in his sixties with acute or convalescent COVID-19.

The V and J genes are TRBV15 and TRBJ2-3, with D unresolved. Trimming pared 0 bases from V and 3 bases from J, leaving 10 bases between. The CDR3 length is 15 residues. Germline CDR1 and CDR2: LNHNV and YYDKDF (reference sequence). The CDR3 loop reads CATSREQAWTDTQYF. CDR3 DNA sequence: TGTGCCACCAGCAGAGAGCAGGCCTGGACAGATACGCAGTATTTT.

The chain uses TRBV7-9 and TRBJ2-3; 7 positions agree with TRBD1. CDR3 length: 16 residues. Trimming cost V 3 bases and J 4 bases; bases outside gene matches: 10. Germline V gene sequence: CDR1 SEHNR, CDR2 FQNEAQ (reference sequence). The CDR3 nucleotides are TGTGCCAGCAGCTTCCGACAGGGTAGGTCCGCAGATACGCAGTATTTT. Residues: CASSFRQGRSADTQYF.

The rearrangement uses TRBV5-4 and TRBJ2-1; 8 positions agree with TRBD2. The CDR3 loop spans 15 amino acids. Germline V CDR1 and CDR2: SGHNT, YYREEE (reference sequence). The V segment lost 4 bases and the J segment 0 bases; nucleotides outside the gene matches: 3. The CDR3 loop is CASSPAGGSYNEQFF. For the CDR3, the DNA is TGTGCCAGCAGCCCTGCGGGGGGCTCCTACAATGAGCAGTTCTTC.

The chain employs TRBV7-2 and TRBJ1-1; 8 bases are a match to TRBD1. The junction had 5 bases not matched to a gene; V was cut back by 4 bases and J by 1 base. The CDR3 runs 15 residues. Looked up from germline, CDR1 is SGHTA and CDR2 is FQGNSA. The CDR3 spells CASSWTGTTNTEAFF. In nucleotides, the CDR3 is TGTGCCAGCAGCTGGACAGGGACCACGAACACTGAAGCTTTCTTT.

The chain is built from TRBV18 and TRBJ2-3; weak D call: TRBD1 (6 bases). The CDR3 is 15 residues long. Deletions cut 3 bases from V and 2 bases from J, with 12 bases between. Germline CDR1 KGHSH, CDR2 LQKENI. The CDR3 coding sequence is TGTGCCAGCTCACCTTTGGACAGCTACACAGATACGCAGTATTTT. Translation gives CASSPLDSYTDTQYF.

The chain employs TRBV27 and TRBJ2-1, with 7 bases fitting TRBD1. Germline V gene lookup returns CDR1 MNHEY and CDR2 SMNVEV (reference sequence). With 4 bases clipped from V and 7 bases from J, the junction kept 13 bases outside the gene matches. The CDR3 contains 16 residues. The DNA of the CDR3 is TGTGCCAGCAGTTCACGCAACAGGGGATTGGGGAATGAGCAGTTCTTC. It encodes CASSSRNRGLGNEQFF.

This chain joins TRBV19 and TRBJ1-1; 9 bases map to TRBD1. Trimming at V came to 5 bases and at J to 4 bases, leaving 5 bases not matched to a gene. From germline, CDR1 is LNHDA and CDR2 SQIVND (reference sequence). This CDR3 comprises 14 residues. The CDR3 loop reads CASSRQGGGTEAFF. As DNA, the CDR3 is TGTGCCAGTAGTCGACAGGGGGGTGGCACTGAAGCTTTCTTT.

As for this clone: Other DNA sequences in the same sample also yield this CDR3. This chain uses TRBV19 with TRBJ1-5; maybe TRBD1 (5 bases). The CDR3 has 14 amino acids. The germline V gene has CDR1 LNHDA and CDR2 SQIVND (reference sequence). V lost 6 bases and J lost 0, with 9 bases in between. CDR3 sequence: CASSRGGSNQPQHF. Here the CDR3 DNA reads TGTGCCAGTAGCCGGGGGGGTAGCAATCAGCCCCAGCATTTT.

CDR3 loop: CASSDRVGVETQYF. In DNA form, the CDR3 reads TGTGCCAGCAGCGACAGGGTAGGAGTAGAGACCCAGTACTTC. V and J are TRBV9 and TRBJ2-5; tentatively, D is TRBD1 (6 bases). Germline V lookup: CDR1 SGDLS, CDR2 YYNGEE. Trimming pared 3 bases from V and 4 bases from J, leaving 13 bases between. This CDR3 has 14 amino acids.

The chain has TRBV29-1 and TRBJ2-5, with D tentatively TRBD2 (7 bases). CDR3 size: 13 residues. V was shortened by 3 bases and J by 4 bases, with 12 bases between the two germline ends. CDR1 is SQVTM, CDR2 ANQGSEA, per germline. The CDR3 DNA reads TGCAGCGTTGAGGCGGGGGCCGGAGAGACCCAGTACTTC. Residues: CSVEAGAGETQYF.

V and J are TRBV6-5 and TRBJ1-1, with D possibly TRBD1 on 5 matching bases. The CDR3 spans 13 residues. Trimming pared 7 bases from V and 6 bases from J, leaving 15 bases between. The germline CDR1 and CDR2 sequences are MNHEY and SVGAGI. The CDR3 coding sequence is TGTGCCAGCACCCCAGGGTTTTCGGCTGAAGCTTTCTTT. This translates into CASTPGFSAEAFF.

The chain joins TRBV7-2 to TRBJ1-5; maybe TRBD1 (5 bases). The CDR3 is 16 residues long. V lost 0 bases and J 2 bases, leaving 11 bases between the germline ends. Germline CDR1 reads SGHTA; CDR2 reads FQGNSA. The CDR3 spells CASSLAGVYGNQPQHF. CDR3 bases: TGTGCCAGCAGCTTAGCAGGGGTATACGGCAATCAGCCCCAGCATTTT.

The CDR3 region has the DNA TGTGCCAGCAGCTTGTTTCCTAGGACAGGGTTCAATGAGCAGTTCTTC. Protein sequence: CASSLFPRTGFNEQFF. The chain joins TRBV5-4 to TRBJ2-1; 8 nucleotides agree with TRBD1. Trimming cost V 1 base and J 6 bases; bases outside gene matches: 9. The CDR3 extends over 16 amino acids. Germline lookup yields CDR1 SGHNT and CDR2 YYREEE (reference sequence).

The chain's CDR3 is CASSLGRGPPDTQYF. The CDR3 DNA follows: TGCGCCAGCAGCTTGGGTCGGGGTCCCCCAGATACGCAGTATTTT. V gene TRBV5-1 combines with J gene TRBJ2-3; the D gene is possibly TRBD2 (5 bases). The CDR3 length is 15 residues. Germline V CDR1 and CDR2: SGHRS, YFSETQ. The ends were cut back, 0 bases at V and 4 bases at J, with 12 bases in the middle.

This chain joins TRBV7-9 and TRBJ2-3; 11 nucleotides agree with TRBD2. CDR1 SEHNR and CDR2 FQNEAQ come from the germline V gene (reference sequence). V was clipped by 3 bases and J by 5 bases; unmatched bases: 4. The CDR3 is 15 amino acids. The CDR3 sequence is CASSFLAGGQDTQYF. For the CDR3, the DNA is TGTGCCAGCAGCTTCCTAGCGGGGGGTCAAGATACGCAGTATTTT.

This chain links TRBV5-1 with TRBJ1-3; D gene ambiguous. Per germline, CDR1 SGHRS and CDR2 YFSETQ. The CDR3 covers 15 residues. V lost 3 bases and J lost 0, with 10 bases in between. Here the CDR3 reads CASSSTAFSGNTIYF. In DNA form, the CDR3 reads TGCGCCAGCAGCTCGACTGCTTTCTCTGGAAACACCATATATTTT.

The chain is built from TRBV6-6 and TRBJ2-7; 7 bases fit TRBD1. The V and J ends lost 5 bases and 6 bases, in that order; junction bases with no gene match: 7. The CDR3 runs 13 residues. In germline, CDR1 is MNHNY, CDR2 SVGAGI (reference sequence). CDR3 sequence: CASSLGQAREQYF. DNA for the CDR3: TGTGCCAGCAGTCTTGGACAGGCTCGCGAGCAGTACTTC.

The V gene is TRBV5-8, the J gene TRBJ1-2; 9 bases map to TRBD1. This CDR3 region has 15 residues. Germline V CDR1 and CDR2: SGHTS, YDEGEE. With V trimmed by 4 bases and J by 8 bases, 12 bases remained unmatched. DNA of the CDR3: TGTGCCAGCAGCCCCCCGGTGACAGGGGGGTTAGGCTACACCTTC. Translated: CASSPPVTGGLGYTF. The whole variable domain, remainder taken from reference TRBV5-8 and TRBJ1-2, is EAGVTQSPTHLIKTRGQQATLRCSPISGHTSVYWYQQALGLGLQFLLWYDEGEERNRGNFPPRFSGRQFPNYSSELNVNALELEDSALYLCASSPPVTGGLGYTFGSGTRLTVV.

The chain joins TRBV29-1 to TRBJ2-5; no clear D. V shed 5 bases and J shed 5 bases, with 15 bases lying between them. The CDR3 contains 13 residues. Germline V gene lookup returns CDR1 SQVTM and CDR2 ANQGSEA. The CDR3, as DNA: TGCAGCGTTTCATTTCTTGAGGAGGAGACCCAGTACTTC. Its protein product is CSVSFLEEETQYF.

The J gene is TRBJ1-1, the V gene TRBV19; D might be TRBD1 (6 bases). With 5 bases removed from V and 7 bases from J, the gap between germline ends came to 20 bases. CDR3 length equals 15 residues. Per germline, CDR1 LNHDA and CDR2 SQIVND (reference sequence). The CDR3 sequence is CASSPGYRGQIEAFF. In DNA form, the CDR3 reads TGTGCCAGTAGTCCCGGATACCGTGGACAGATTGAAGCTTTCTTT.

This chain joins TRBV7-8 and TRBJ2-1; the match to TRBD2 covers 7 bases. CDR3 length: 14 residues. CDR1 and CDR2 (germline): SGHVS, FQNEAQ. Trimming at V came to 1 base and at J to 6 bases, leaving 3 bases not matched to a gene. The CDR3 sequence is CASSLGGGVNEQFF. CDR3 nucleotides: TGTGCCAGCAGCTTAGGGGGGGGAGTCAATGAGCAGTTCTTC. Looking up the rest from reference TRBV7-8 and TRBJ2-1 gives the full variable domain: GAGVSQSPRYKVAKRGQDVALRCDPISGHVSLFWYQQALGQGPEFLTYFQNEAQLDKSGLPSDRFFAERPEGSVSTLKIQRTQQEDSAVYLCASSLGGGVNEQFFGPGTRLTVL.

This clone showed up just once. The chain recombines TRBV7-3 with TRBJ2-1, with 9 bases that match TRBD2. The CDR3 consists of 15 residues. V trimming: 5 bases; J trimming: 2 bases; junction bases outside the gene matches: 4. Germline V gene data show CDR1 as SGHTA and CDR2 as FQGTGA. The CDR3 sequence: CASSTIAGAYNEQFF. Here the CDR3 DNA reads TGTGCCAGCAGCACTATAGCGGGGGCCTACAATGAGCAGTTCTTC.

This clone was found a few times. The chain employs TRBV5-6 and TRBJ2-1; 10 bases map to TRBD1. This CDR3 has 17 residues. Germline-derived CDR1 and CDR2 are SGHDT and YYEEEE. J lost 3 bases, V lost 3 bases, and 9 bases had no gene match. The CDR3 sequence: CASSSGLGQGFYNEQFF. DNA of the CDR3: TGTGCCAGCAGCTCGGGGCTGGGACAGGGGTTCTACAATGAGCAGTTCTTC.